Reported below is one TCR beta chain. The germline gives CDR1 SGHAT, CDR2 FQNNGV. The CDR3 totals 15 residues. With V trimmed by 6 bases and J by 3 bases, 11 bases remained unmatched. Using unique molecular identifiers, the investigators prepared the TCRbeta library. Using its own MiXCR run on the PCR reads, TCRdb lists one record per CDR3 protein. The sample contains fewer than 400,000 distinct CDR3 sequences, 20% of which appear only once. The entry originates in a study of T-cell reconstitution after alpha-beta-depleted transplantation in children. Specimen: PBMCs from the stem cell graft donor, collected from the stem cell graft. This sequence was found in a human donor who donated a stem cell graft to a child with acute myeloid leukemia. The chain carries TRBV11-2 and TRBJ2-7; TRBD2 aligns across 7 bases. Written as DNA, the CDR3 is TGTGCCAGCAGTCTTAGTAGCGGGCGAGACTACGAGCAGTACTTC. Its translation is CASSLSSGRDYEQYF.